Given below is one T cell receptor (beta chain) in context. What it binds is not known. Absence of ophthalmopathy progression within 18 months defined stable Graves' hyperthyroidism. More than 8.5 ml of fresh peripheral blood supplied the PBMCs. Germline V lookup: CDR1 SGHRS, CDR2 YFSETQ. CDR3 length equals 17 residues. J gave up 3 bases and V 0 bases, and 11 bases lay outside the gene matches. The entry originates in a study of T cells in Graves' hyperthyroidism and ophthalmopathy. Study findings and constraints: Ophthalmopathy, as predicted by the model, came a median around 6.7 months after the prediction.

TCR beta CDR3 sequences were amplified from RNA transcripts. The HTBI set primed first-round TCR CDR3 RT-PCR. TCRdb redid the calling of the multiplex PCR reads with MiXCR, one entry per CDR3 protein. The data show roughly 630,000 distinct CDR3 sequences, approximately 15% seen once. The sample consisted of blood. The gene calls are TRBV5-1 and TRBJ1-1; 7 positions agree with TRBD1. This receptor was obtained from a woman aged 25-40 years with Graves' hyperthyroidism. The CDR3 region has the DNA TGCGCCAGCAGCTTGGCCAATAGGTGGACAGGAGACACTGAAGCTTTCTTT. Residues: CASSLANRWTGDTEAFF. Using reference TRBV5-1 and TRBJ1-1 for the parts outside the CDR3, the full variable domain is KAGVTQTPRYLIKTRGQQVTLSCSPISGHRSVSWYQQTPGQGLQFLFEYFSETQRNKGNFPGRFSGRQFSNSRSEMNVSTLELGDSALYLCASSLANRWTGDTEAFFGQGTRLTVV.